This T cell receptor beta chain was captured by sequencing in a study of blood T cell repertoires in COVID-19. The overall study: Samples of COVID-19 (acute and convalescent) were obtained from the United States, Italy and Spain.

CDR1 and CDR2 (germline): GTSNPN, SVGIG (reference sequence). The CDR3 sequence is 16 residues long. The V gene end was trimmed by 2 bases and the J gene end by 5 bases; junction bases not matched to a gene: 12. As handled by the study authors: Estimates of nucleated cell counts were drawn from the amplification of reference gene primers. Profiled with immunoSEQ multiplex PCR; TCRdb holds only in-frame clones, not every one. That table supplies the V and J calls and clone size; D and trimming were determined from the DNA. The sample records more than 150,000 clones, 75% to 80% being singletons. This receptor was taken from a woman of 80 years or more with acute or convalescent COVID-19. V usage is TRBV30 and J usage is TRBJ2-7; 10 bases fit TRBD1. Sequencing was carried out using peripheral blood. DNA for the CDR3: TGTGCCTGGAGTCCTCTCAAAGACAGGGGGCAGCACGAGCAGTACTTC. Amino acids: CAWSPLKDRGQHEQYF.